Presented here are 6 T cell receptor beta chains from one specimen sequenced in a study of blood T cell repertoires in COVID-19. Sequenced by immunoSEQ multiplex PCR; TCRdb stores in-frame clones only, minus some. Among 90,000 to 150,000 clones listed, less than 80% were seen once. Sequences were obtained from peripheral blood. The receptors originated from a middle-aged man with acute or convalescent COVID-19.

The chain couples TRBV7-9 to TRBJ2-3, with D possibly being TRBD1 (6 bases). This CDR3 is built from 14 residues. CDR1 and CDR2 (germline): SEHNR, FQNEAQ (reference sequence). Trimming stripped 5 bases from V and 7 bases from J, with 16 bases between. The chain's CDR3 is CASSTRGSENTQYF. CDR3 nucleotide sequence: TGTGCCAGCAGCACGAGGGGGTCAGAGAATACGCAGTATTTT.

The V gene is TRBV7-3, the J gene TRBJ2-3; a weak D match, TRBD2 (6 bases). Germline CDR1 reads SGHTA; CDR2 reads FQGTGA. V lost 2 bases and J lost 5, with 23 bases in between. The CDR3 is made up of 18 amino acids. CDR3 region: CASSLGYTSTEYQDTQYF. CDR3 DNA: TGTGCCAGCAGCTTAGGTTATACTAGCACGGAGTATCAAGATACGCAGTATTTT.

The chain has TRBV18 and TRBJ2-1, with a weak D call TRBD1 (5 bases). From germline, CDR1 is KGHSH and CDR2 LQKENI. V lost 6 bases and J 6 bases, leaving 9 bases between the germline ends. CDR3 length: 12 amino acids. CDR3 in amino acids: CASSTAGNEQFF. CDR3 nucleotides: TGTGCCAGCTCGACAGCCGGCAATGAGCAGTTCTTC.

J is TRBJ2-1 and V is TRBV24-1; 8 bases map to TRBD2. Trimming at V came to 4 bases and at J to 3 bases, leaving 7 bases not matched to a gene. The germline CDR1 and CDR2 sequences are KGHDR and SFDVKD. CDR3 size: 16 residues. CDR3 sequence reads: CATSDPTSGGYNEQFF. Written as DNA, the CDR3 is TGTGCCACCAGTGACCCTACTAGCGGAGGCTACAATGAGCAGTTCTTC.

V usage is TRBV12-3 or TRBV12-4 and J usage is TRBJ2-7; D may be TRBD2 (5 bases). V was shortened by 6 bases and J by 6 bases, with 15 bases between the two germline ends. This CDR3 is 13 amino acids long. CDR3 residues: CASSSGLVGEQYF. For the CDR3, the DNA is TGTGCCAGCAGCAGCGGTTTAGTGGGCGAGCAGTACTTC.

As concerns this clone: The same CDR3 also results from other DNA sequences found in this sample. This chain joins TRBV18 and TRBJ1-1, with D possibly TRBD1 on 5 matching bases. From germline, CDR1 is KGHSH and CDR2 LQKENI. The CDR3 has 14 amino acids. Deletions cut 2 bases from V and 3 bases from J, with 10 bases between. The CDR3 loop reads CASSPGGADTEAFF. The CDR3 nucleotides read TGTGCCAGCTCACCAGGCGGGGCTGACACTGAAGCTTTCTTT.